This T cell receptor (beta chain) was identified in a study of blood T cell repertoires in COVID-19. Across the study: The cDNA or gDNA used as material had been derived from T cells, B-cell-depleted T cells, or PBMCs.

In Seattle, patients joined the study during active infection and were tracked longitudinally. In the original workflow: Reference gene primer amplification gave estimated nucleated cell counts. Assay used: immunoSEQ multiplex PCR; TCRdb lists only in-frame clones, some missing. V and J calls and clone size follow that table, whereas D and trimming were derived from the DNA. The sample lists over 130,000 clones, about 87% occurring once. This CDR3 is built from 13 residues. V lost 3 bases and J lost 2, with 6 bases in between. The V and J genes are TRBV12-3 or TRBV12-4 and TRBJ2-3; D call uncertain. This sequence was found in a human donor with COVID-19, enrolled during active disease. The donor label of this sample is uncertain. Sequenced: peripheral blood. CDR3 sequence: CASSLFFTDTQYF. CDR3 in DNA: TGTGCCAGCAGTTTGTTCTTCACAGATACGCAGTATTTT.